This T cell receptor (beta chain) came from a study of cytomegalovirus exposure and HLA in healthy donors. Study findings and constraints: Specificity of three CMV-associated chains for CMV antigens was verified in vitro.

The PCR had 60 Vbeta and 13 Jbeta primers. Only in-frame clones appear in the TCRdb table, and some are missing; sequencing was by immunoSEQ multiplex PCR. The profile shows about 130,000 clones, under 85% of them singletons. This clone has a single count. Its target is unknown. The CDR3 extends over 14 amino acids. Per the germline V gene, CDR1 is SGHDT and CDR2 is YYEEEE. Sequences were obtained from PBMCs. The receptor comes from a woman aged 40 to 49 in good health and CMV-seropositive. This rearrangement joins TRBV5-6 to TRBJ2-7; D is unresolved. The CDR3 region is CTALGTPAIYEQYF. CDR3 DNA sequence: TGTACGGCCCTAGGAACCCCCGCGATCTACGAGCAGTACTTC.